The subject of this entry is one TCR beta chain. Its antigen is unknown. In the PCR, 60 Vbeta and 13 Jbeta primers were used. Measured with immunoSEQ multiplex PCR; TCRdb has only the in-frame clones, and not every one. The sample yields tens of thousands of clones, approximately 70% seen once. The sample belongs to a study of cytomegalovirus exposure and HLA in healthy donors. General observations from the study: The study had only CMV serostatus as immune exposure information.

Trimming pared 2 bases from V and 8 bases from J, leaving 19 bases between. This CDR3 comprises 16 residues. Germline V gene lookup returns CDR1 MNHEY and CDR2 SMNVEV (reference sequence). This TCR came from a young man in good health and CMV-seronegative. The sample comprised PBMCs. The rearrangement joins TRBV27 to TRBJ2-1; no definite D call. CDR3 in DNA: TGTGCCAGCAGTTTAAAGCTCCACGCACCCTCCGATGAGCAGTTCTTC. It specifies CASSLKLHAPSDEQFF.